These 8 T cell receptor beta chains came from one sample sequenced in a study of technical replicates of blood from a handful of donors. Libraries were prepared by immunoSEQ multiplex PCR; TCRdb keeps only in-frame clonotypes and omits some of them. Altogether 79,000 or so clones are present, roughly nine tenths being singletons, with the ten largest covering 0.25%. The sample consisted of T cells isolated from PBMCs. These receptors originate from a human donor in good health.

The chain has TRBV6-6 and TRBJ1-3, with TRBD1 identical over 8 bases. The germline CDR1 and CDR2 sequences are MNHNY and SVGAGI (reference sequence). This CDR3 region has 15 residues. The ends lost 3 bases at V and 2 bases at J; junction bases unmatched: 3. CDR3 amino acids: CASSYSQGAGNTIYF. The DNA for the CDR3 is TGTGCCAGCAGTTATTCACAGGGGGCTGGAAACACCATATATTTT.

The chain employs TRBV6-5 and TRBJ1-1; 7 bases agree with TRBD1. The CDR3 contains 13 residues. Germline lookup yields CDR1 MNHEY and CDR2 SVGAGI. Unmatched junction bases numbered 1, after V lost 5 bases and J lost 1 base. CDR3 amino acids: CASSQGGNTEAFF. For the CDR3, the DNA is TGTGCCAGCAGTCAGGGGGGGAACACTGAAGCTTTCTTT.

The sample holds a few counts of this clone. The CDR3 DNA follows: TGTGCCAGCAGCACAGGGGGCACCTACGAGCAGTACTTC. Translated: CASSTGGTYEQYF. The chain joins TRBV2 to TRBJ2-7; 9 bases agree with TRBD1. V dropped 6 bases and J dropped 2; count of bases not matched to a gene: 2. CDR3 length: 13 amino acids. Looked up from germline, CDR1 is SNHLY and CDR2 is FYNNEI.

The chain has TRBV4-2 and TRBJ2-3; D may be TRBD1 (5 bases). With 0 bases removed from V and 4 bases from J, the gap between germline ends came to 8 bases. Germline V gives CDR1 LGHNA, CDR2 YNFKEQ. CDR3 length: 14 amino acids. The CDR3 here is CASSQEARADTQYF. CDR3 DNA sequence: TGTGCCAGCAGCCAAGAGGCCAGGGCAGATACGCAGTATTTT.

The V call is TRBV11-2, the J call TRBJ2-1; TRBD2 matches at 16 bases. The germline V gene has CDR1 SGHAT and CDR2 FQNNGV. Trimming removed 5 bases from V and 0 bases from J; junction bases left unmatched: 1. The CDR3 consists of 17 residues. In DNA, the CDR3 is TGTGCCAGCAGCGGGACTAGCGGGAGGGCCTCCTACAATGAGCAGTTCTTC. The encoded protein is CASSGTSGRASYNEQFF.

The V and J genes are TRBV6-1 and TRBJ2-1, with 13 bases that match TRBD2. The CDR3 totals 15 residues. CDR1 is MNHNS and CDR2 is SASEGT in the germline V gene. V gave up 1 base and J gave up 6 bases; unmatched junction bases: 0. The CDR3 sequence: CASSEGTSGSNEQFF. As DNA, the CDR3 is TGTGCCAGCAGTGAAGGGACTAGCGGGAGCAATGAGCAGTTCTTC.

The chain uses TRBV6-6 and TRBJ2-3, with a tentative D call TRBD2 (6 bases). Germline CDR1 and CDR2: MNHNY and SVGAGI (reference sequence). V was trimmed by 0 bases and J by 5 bases, leaving 15 bases between them. The CDR3 has 16 residues. The CDR3 is CASSYSGPDYKDTQYF. The CDR3 DNA reads TGTGCCAGCAGTTACTCCGGACCGGACTACAAAGATACGCAGTATTTT.

This chain links TRBV6-6 with TRBJ2-1; D perhaps matches TRBD1 (5 bases). The V gene's germline CDR1 is MNHNY and CDR2 SVGAGI (reference sequence). V was pared by 2 bases and J by 5 bases, with 7 bases between. The CDR3 has 13 residues. In nucleotides, the CDR3 is TGTGCCAGCAGTTACGGGGCCAACAATGAGCAGTTCTTC. Amino acids: CASSYGANNEQFF.